This TCR beta chain originates from a study of brain T cells in children with intractable seizures. As concerns this clone: Its antigen is unidentified.

Generated by immunoSEQ multiplex PCR, the TCRdb table keeps only in-frame clones and is missing some. Here the sample spans hundreds of thousands of clones, roughly 92% being singletons. Between the trimmed V and J ends, which lost 5 bases and 5 bases, there was a span of 24 bases. Germline loops: CDR1 MNHNY, CDR2 SVGAGI (reference sequence). The CDR3 sequence is 17 residues long. Study results and caveats: Clones missing pre-surgery may reflect undersampling of that blood sample. Viral specificity was inferred only from CDR3 similarity; HCMV serostatus was unknown.

Specified time point: blood from clinic visit 5 months post-surgery; TSC patient then seizure free. The sequenced cases were selected for having the highest brain T cell transcript signatures. At least one anti-epileptic drug was given before surgery. Material: peripheral blood, obtained roughly 5 months after surgery. The chain is built from TRBV6-6 and TRBJ1-1; TRBD1 is a possible D gene (6 bases). This receptor was obtained from a boy in the first two years of life with tuberous sclerosis and intractable seizures. The CDR3 coding sequence is TGTGCCAGCAGTCTCTCGACAGGCCTAGATGGTTTAACTGAAGCTTTCTTT. Translating it yields CASSLSTGLDGLTEAFF.